This is a list of T cell receptor beta chains from one sample in a study of T cell changes during pregnancy in multiple sclerosis. Here immunoSEQ multiplex PCR was the method, and the copy in TCRdb shows in-frame clones only, minus some. The sample includes 90,000 to 120,000 clones, about nine tenths of them seen just once. Here the sequenced sample was peripheral blood, taken in the third trimester of pregnancy. The receptors stem from a female donor in good health, enrolled as a control in a pregnancy study. The CDR3 runs from the conserved cysteine through the conserved F or W. Fields, in order: V gene, clone size, D gene, J gene, CDR3 DNA, CDR3 protein. D genes are given only for firm matches. Expanded clones are given a class, and other clones once, few, many or no size at all.

>TRBV30|.|.|TRBJ1-1
TGTGCCTGGATGGCTTTCGGTGGCAGGCGGAACACTGAAGCTTTCTTT
CAWMAFGGRRNTEAFF
>TRBV7-3|.|.|TRBJ2-1
TGTGCCAGCAGCTTATCCCCTAACAATGAGCAGTTCTTC
CASSLSPNNEQFF
>TRBV14|.|.|TRBJ1-2
TGTGCCAGCAGCCAATTAAACTCATACGAGGGCTACACCTTC
CASSQLNSYEGYTF
>TRBV11-3|.|.|TRBJ2-1
TGTGCCAGCAGCTTAATAGCGTCGAATGAGCAGTTCTTC
CASSLIASNEQFF
>TRBV7-6|.|TRBD1|TRBJ2-2
TGTGCCAGCAGCCCCGGGACAGGCGGAAGTCGGGAGCTGTTTTTT
CASSPGTGGSRELFF
>TRBV5-4|.|.|TRBJ1-1
TGTGCCAGCAGCTTGGGCAGGGAGAACACTGAAGCTTTCTTT
CASSLGRENTEAFF
>TRBV15|.|.|TRBJ1-2
TGTGCCACCAGCAGAGAAGTGAGGGCCGCTGGCTACACCTTC
CATSREVRAAGYTF
>TRBV11-3|.|.|TRBJ1-2
TGTGCCAGCAGCTTAGATTCGGTGAACTATGGCTACACCTTC
CASSLDSVNYGYTF
>TRBV9|.|TRBD2|TRBJ2-3
TGTGCCAGCAGCAAGGGGGCTAGCGGGGGGAACACAGATACGCAGTATTTT
CASSKGASGGNTDTQYF
>TRBV11-2|.|TRBD1|TRBJ2-7
TGTGCCAGCAGCTTAGCCTGGCAGGGGGAAAAGTACGAGCAGTACTTC
CASSLAWQGEKYEQYF
>TRBV25-1|.|.|TRBJ2-7
TGTGCCAGCAGCGTAACAGGGACCTACGAGCAGTACTTC
CASSVTGTYEQYF
>TRBV4-2|.|TRBD1|TRBJ1-1
TGTGCCAGCAGCCGAGGGACAGGCCAAAAGGGTGAAGCTTTCTTT
CASSRGTGQKGEAFF
>TRBV30|.|.|TRBJ1-6
TGTGCCTGGGGTGGGGCCAATAATTCACCTCTCCACTTT
CAWGGANNSPLHF
>TRBV6-1|.|.|TRBJ2-7
TGTGCCAGCATCGAGGTAAACGAGCAGTACTTC
CASIEVNEQYF
>TRBV2|.|.|TRBJ1-2
TGTGCCAGCAAGCCCGAAAGCCCTTATGGCTACACCTTC
CASKPESPYGYTF
>TRBV5-6|.|.|TRBJ2-7
TGTGCCAGCAGCCCAGACAGGTTCTCCTACGAGCAGTACTTC
CASSPDRFSYEQYF
>TRBV19|few|TRBD1|TRBJ1-1
TGTGCCAGTAGGGGGACAGGGGGCGTCACTGAAGCTTTCTTT
CASRGTGGVTEAFF
>TRBV9|.|TRBD1|TRBJ1-1
TGTGCCAGCAGCGAGCGGGACAGGGTGGCGAACACTGAAGCTTTCTTT
CASSERDRVANTEAFF
>TRBV27|.|.|TRBJ2-7
TGTGCCAGCAGTTCCCACTACGAGCAGTACTTC
CASSSHYEQYF
>TRBV7-9|.|TRBD2|TRBJ2-1
TGTGCCAGCAGAGTAGCGGGGGGTAGCGATGAGCAGTTCTTC
CASRVAGGSDEQFF
>TRBV30|.|.|TRBJ1-2
TGTGCCTGGAGATTGAACACCGCAAACCATGGCTACACCTTC
CAWRLNTANHGYTF
>TRBV19|.|.|TRBJ1-2
TGTGCCAGTAGTACTACAACAGGGCCCTATGGCTACACCTTC
CASSTTTGPYGYTF
>TRBV7-9|.|.|TRBJ1-1
TGTGCCAGCAGCCTCGGGGGAATGAACACTGAAGCTTTCTTT
CASSLGGMNTEAFF
>TRBV2|.|.|TRBJ2-4
TGTGCCAGCAGTGACACAGAAGCCAAAAACATTCAGTACTTC
CASSDTEAKNIQYF
>TRBV7-9|.|.|TRBJ2-3
TGTGCCAGCAGCTTAGGGGGGCCGGTTAGCACAGATACGCAGTATTTT
CASSLGGPVSTDTQYF
>TRBV4-3|.|.|TRBJ1-2
TGCGCCAGCAGCCAAGAATTGCGGAACGGCTACACCTTC
CASSQELRNGYTF
>TRBV11-2|.|.|TRBJ2-1
TGTGCCAGCAGCTCGGTAGCTAGCGTAACCTACAATGAGCAGTTCTTC
CASSSVASVTYNEQFF
>TRBV30|.|TRBD1|TRBJ2-7
TGTGCCTGGAGGGGGGGGACAGGGGGAACCTACGAGCAGTACTTC
CAWRGGTGGTYEQYF
>TRBV18|.|.|TRBJ1-2
TGTGCCAGCTCACCGACGCAAGCCGGAGACTATGGCTACACCTTC
CASSPTQAGDYGYTF
>TRBV4-3|many|TRBD1|TRBJ2-2
TGCGCCAGCAGCCAAGAAACAGGGGGCCCCGGGGAGCTGTTTTTT
CASSQETGGPGELFF
>TRBV18|.|TRBD2|TRBJ2-7
TGTGCCAGCTCACCGGCTAGCGGGACCCACGAGCAGTACTTC
CASSPASGTHEQYF
>TRBV28|.|.|TRBJ1-2
TGTGCCAGCAACCAACGGGGCTATGGCTACACCTTC
CASNQRGYGYTF
>TRBV7-8|.|.|TRBJ2-7
TGTGCCAGCAGCTTACTACGGACATCGAGCTCCTACGAGCAGTACTTC
CASSLLRTSSSYEQYF
>TRBV9|.|.|TRBJ1-1
TGTGCCAGCAGCCCGCGTGGAGCCATGAACACTGAAGCTTTCTTT
CASSPRGAMNTEAFF
>TRBV9|.|TRBD1|TRBJ2-6
TGTGCCAGCAGCGCAGGGGGTGGGGCCAACGTCCTGACTTTC
CASSAGGGANVLTF
>TRBV9|few|TRBD1|TRBJ1-1
TGTGCCAGCAGCGTTGGACAGGGACTGAACACTGAAGCTTTCTTT
CASSVGQGLNTEAFF
>TRBV14|few|.|TRBJ2-1
TGTGCCAGCAGCCAAGGCGGCAGGGGTATATGGAATGAGCAGTTCTTC
CASSQGGRGIWNEQFF
>TRBV2|.|TRBD2|TRBJ2-3
TGTGCCAGCAGTGGACTAGCGGGGACGACGCAGTATTTT
CASSGLAGTTQYF
>TRBV7-6|.|.|TRBJ2-7
TGTGCCAGCAGCTTAGCAGGGGGTTACTCCTACGAGCAGTACTTC
CASSLAGGYSYEQYF
>TRBV9|once|TRBD1|TRBJ2-1
TGTGCCAGCAGCGTCGGGACAGGGGTTTACAATGAGCAGTTCTTC
CASSVGTGVYNEQFF
>TRBV4-2|.|.|TRBJ2-1
TGTGCCAGCAGCCAAGATGCGGGCTCCTACAATGAGCAGTTCTTC
CASSQDAGSYNEQFF
>TRBV7-2|.|.|TRBJ1-1
TGTGCCAGCAGCTTACCCCAACGAGGGGGAAGACGCACTGAAGCTTTCTTT
CASSLPQRGGRRTEAFF
>TRBV19|once|TRBD1|TRBJ2-7
TGTGCCAGTAGTATACGACAGGGGGCTGACGAGCAGTACTTC
CASSIRQGADEQYF
>TRBV19|.|.|TRBJ2-3
TGTGCCAGTAGCTGGGACTTAAGCGCAGATACGCAGTATTTT
CASSWDLSADTQYF
>TRBV5-5|.|.|TRBJ1-6
TGTGCCAGCAGCTTGTCCGGAGGGGCGGGACGTTCACCCCTCCACTTT
CASSLSGGAGRSPLHF
>TRBV30|.|.|TRBJ1-1
TGTGCCTGGAGGACAGTTTTGAACACTGAAGCTTTCTTT
CAWRTVLNTEAFF
>TRBV30|.|TRBD1|TRBJ1-5
TGTGCCTGGAGTGGCAGGGGGGATCAGCCCCAGCATTTT
CAWSGRGDQPQHF
>TRBV11-1|.|.|TRBJ2-1
TGTGCCAGCAGCTTAAGGCAGGCTGAGACCCTCTTCTTC
CASSLRQAETLFF